The 31 T cell receptor beta chains below were found in one sample sequenced in a study of cytotoxic CD8 clonotypes in ibrutinib-treated CLL. Here immunoSEQ multiplex PCR was the method, and the copy in TCRdb shows in-frame clones only, minus some. The data contain approximately 50,000 clones, 69% of them singletons. Source: PBMCs, taken after 12 months of ibrutinib treatment. The source of these receptors is a human donor with chronic lymphocytic leukemia.

The V and J genes are TRBV30 and TRBJ1-1, with D possibly matching TRBD1 (5 bases). CDR1 and CDR2 from the germline V gene are GTSNPN and SVGIG (reference sequence). Trimming removed 0 bases at V and 5 bases at J, with 19 bases between. The CDR3 sequence is 16 residues long. The CDR3 is CAWSVTHLGVGTEAFF. CDR3 coding DNA: TGTGCCTGGAGTGTTACCCACTTGGGGGTTGGGACTGAAGCTTTCTTT. Using reference TRBV30 and TRBJ1-1 for the parts outside the CDR3, the full variable domain is SQTIHQWPATLVQPVGSPLSLECTVEGTSNPNLYWYRQAAGRGLQLLFYSVGIGQISSEVPQNLSASRPQDRQFILSSKKLLLSDSGFYLCAWSVTHLGVGTEAFFGQGTRLTVV.

This chain uses TRBV30 with TRBJ2-2; a weak D match, TRBD2 (6 bases). The CDR3 contains 16 residues. The V gene lost 1 base and the J gene lost 0 bases, with 12 bases spanning the gap. CDR1 and CDR2 (germline): GTSNPN, SVGIG (reference sequence). Written as DNA, the CDR3 is TGTGCCTGGAGTGACCCCGGGGGTGCGAACACCGGGGAGCTGTTTTTT. Its protein product is CAWSDPGGANTGELFF.

The chain is built from TRBV2 and TRBJ2-7; D is unresolved. This CDR3 has 12 residues. The V end lost 3 bases, the J end lost 7 bases, and 10 bases lay between the germline ends. Germline V gene data show CDR1 as SNHLY and CDR2 as FYNNEI. CDR3 nucleotide sequence: TGTGCCAGCAGTGATCTGGGTCGGGAGCAGTACTTC. Its translation is CASSDLGREQYF.

This clone was seen more than once but under ten times. J is TRBJ1-2 and V is TRBV29-1; TRBD1 is a possible D gene (5 bases). V lost 7 bases, J lost 4 bases, and 13 bases lay in between. Germline CDR1 and CDR2: SQVTM and ANQGSEA. This CDR3 comprises 12 residues. Here the CDR3 DNA reads TGCAGCGGGGGGGATAGGGTCTATGGCTACACCTTC. It specifies CSGGDRVYGYTF.

This clone occurred once. The chain couples TRBV12-5 to TRBJ1-3; no definite D call. V shed 8 bases and J shed 4 bases, with 12 bases lying between them. The CDR3 length is 13 residues. Germline CDR1 is LGHNT and CDR2 is FRNRAP. DNA for the CDR3: TGTGCTAGTACTCCTGGTAGAGGAAACACCATATATTTT. This codes for CASTPGRGNTIYF.

The rearrangement uses TRBV5-1 and TRBJ2-3, with D possibly matching TRBD2 (6 bases). Germline V gene sequence: CDR1 SGHRS, CDR2 YFSETQ. The V gene lost 4 bases and the J gene lost 2 bases, with 14 bases spanning the gap. CDR3 length equals 15 residues. The CDR3: CASSAGTRNTDTQYF. DNA for the CDR3: TGCGCCAGCAGCGCCGGGACTCGCAACACAGATACGCAGTATTTT.

The chain links TRBV6-1 to TRBJ1-4; TRBD1 agrees at 7 bases. Germline V gene lookup returns CDR1 MNHNS and CDR2 SASEGT. J gave up 7 bases and V 7 bases, and 6 bases lay outside the gene matches. The CDR3 contains 13 residues. The CDR3 DNA follows: TGTGCCAGCATACGACAGGGTGGTGAAAAACTGTTTTTT. Its translation: CASIRQGGEKLFF.

The CDR3 loop is CASSLDRAGAMNTEAFF. The CDR3 nucleotides are TGTGCCAGCAGCTTGGATCGGGCAGGGGCGATGAACACTGAAGCTTTCTTT. The chain uses TRBV5-4 and TRBJ1-1, with D maybe TRBD1 (6 bases). CDR1 is SGHNT, CDR2 YYREEE, per germline (reference sequence). Trimming pared 0 bases from V and 0 bases from J, leaving 15 bases between. The CDR3 spans 17 residues.

V usage is TRBV5-6 and J usage is TRBJ2-7; the D gene is possibly TRBD2 (6 bases). V shed 7 bases and J shed 6 bases, with 11 bases lying between them. Germline assignment: CDR1 SGHDT and CDR2 YYEEEE. This CDR3 comprises 11 residues. The CDR3, as DNA: TGTGCCAGCGGCTGGGGAGGCGAGCAGTACTTC. Translated: CASGWGGEQYF.

The chain couples TRBV19 to TRBJ1-5; the D is unclear. V was pared by 2 bases and J by 5 bases, with 7 bases between. This CDR3 has 13 amino acids. Per germline, CDR1 LNHDA and CDR2 SQIVND (reference sequence). DNA of the CDR3: TGTGCCAGTAGTATAAATTTGGATCAGCCCCAGCATTTT. Translated, it gives CASSINLDQPQHF.

The chain joins TRBV5-1 to TRBJ2-5; TRBD1 agrees at 9 bases. The CDR3 runs to 15 residues. In germline, CDR1 is SGHRS, CDR2 YFSETQ. With 4 bases clipped from V and 4 bases from J, the junction kept 8 bases outside the gene matches. The chain's CDR3 is CASSTGTGMTETQYF. The DNA of the CDR3 is TGCGCCAGCAGCACTGGGACAGGGATGACAGAGACCCAGTACTTC.

The gene calls are TRBV10-3 and TRBJ1-5, with D maybe TRBD1 (5 bases). V was clipped by 8 bases and J by 2 bases, with 16 bases between them. This CDR3 contains 15 residues. Germline V gives CDR1 ENHRY, CDR2 SYGVKD. Here the CDR3 DNA reads TGTGCCATCGGTGGGGGAGGGGCGGGCAATCAGCCCCAGCATTTT. This codes for CAIGGGGAGNQPQHF.

The J gene is TRBJ2-3, the V gene TRBV28, with D tentatively TRBD1 (8 bases). V lost 6 bases and J lost 4, with 17 bases in between. The CDR3 extends over 15 amino acids. CDR1 is MDHEN, CDR2 SYDVKM, per germline. The CDR3 sequence: CASREQGGGPDTQYF. In DNA, the CDR3 is TGTGCCAGCAGGGAACAGGGGGGAGGGCCAGATACGCAGTATTTT.

The CDR3 DNA reads as TGTGCCAGCAGCGTACGGATTAGCGGCCTTAGCACAGATACGCAGTATTTT. Translation gives CASSVRISGLSTDTQYF. V usage is TRBV9 and J usage is TRBJ2-3; a possible D gene is TRBD2 (6 bases). Germline CDR1 and CDR2: SGDLS and YYNGEE. This CDR3 region has 17 residues. Trimming shortened V by 1 base and J by 0 bases, and 15 bases separated the two germline ends.

This chain uses TRBV5-1 with TRBJ1-2; no reliable D call. Between the trimmed V and J ends, which lost 2 bases and 5 bases, there was a span of 16 bases. This CDR3 region has 15 residues. CDR1 and CDR2 (germline): SGHRS, YFSETQ. The CDR3 sequence is CASSFTGTELYGYTF. The CDR3, as DNA: TGCGCCAGCAGCTTCACTGGAACAGAACTATATGGCTACACCTTC.

This rearrangement joins TRBV6-1 to TRBJ1-2; D uncertain. The CDR3 is 13 residues long. Germline CDR1 MNHNS, CDR2 SASEGT. V dropped 7 bases and J dropped 4 bases, with 13 bases sitting between them. CDR3 protein: CASNPSSFYGYTF. CDR3 sequence (DNA): TGTGCCAGCAACCCTTCCTCCTTCTATGGCTACACCTTC.

This clone was found a few times. A read error may account for a junction end that differs from germline. This chain links TRBV7-9 with TRBJ2-1; D remains unclear. Germline assignment: CDR1 SEHNR and CDR2 FQNEAQ (reference sequence). CDR3 length: 12 amino acids. CDR3 bases: TGTGCCAGCAGCTCCGGAGACATCTTTACGGTCTTC. It translates to CASSSGDIFTVF.

This clone was detected once. This chain joins TRBV7-8 and TRBJ1-6, with 8 bases aligning to TRBD1. After removal of 4 bases from V and 0 bases from J, the junction contained 5 bases not matched to a gene. The germline V gene has CDR1 SGHVS and CDR2 FQNEAQ. The CDR3 is 17 residues long. The CDR3 reads CASSSLTGDSYNSPLHF. Written as DNA, the CDR3 is TGTGCCAGCAGCTCCTTGACAGGGGACTCCTATAATTCACCCCTCCACTTT.

J is TRBJ2-6 and V is TRBV5-1; D unresolved. Trimming took 10 bases from V and 1 from J, leaving 12 bases between them. Germline-derived CDR1 and CDR2 are SGHRS and YFSETQ. This CDR3 has 14 amino acids. CDR3 protein: CASNPESGANVLTF. The CDR3, as DNA: TGCGCCTCTAACCCCGAATCTGGGGCCAACGTCCTGACTTTC.

A remark on this clone: The germline gene is not matched at one end of the junction; a read error may be the cause. The CDR3 bases are TGTGCTAGCAGCCGGACAGGATGCGAGCAGTACTTC. This translates into CASSRTGCEQYF. The chain carries TRBV7-7 and TRBJ2-7; 7 nucleotides align to TRBD1. Germline loops: CDR1 SSHAT, CDR2 FNYEAQ (reference sequence). The CDR3 covers 12 residues.

This chain uses TRBV29-1 with TRBJ2-7; D remains unclear. V was pared by 5 bases and J by 7 bases, with 12 bases between. The germline CDR1 and CDR2 sequences are SQVTM and ANQGSEA. The CDR3 length is 11 residues. The CDR3 reads CSVRTGGEQYF. For the CDR3, the DNA is TGCAGCGTTAGGACGGGTGGGGAGCAGTACTTC.

On this clone itself: This may stem from a read error, because a much larger clone lies one nucleotide away. Additional DNA sequences in this sample encode the identical CDR3. Here the CDR3 DNA reads TGTGCCAGTAGTATTCAAAATTCACCCCTCCACTTT. Protein: CASSIQNSPLHF. This rearrangement joins TRBV19 to TRBJ1-6, with D hard to call. V was clipped by 3 bases and J by 7 bases, with 4 bases between them. Germline V gene data show CDR1 as LNHDA and CDR2 as SQIVND (reference sequence). The length of the CDR3 is 12 residues.

The chain recombines TRBV5-1 with TRBJ2-2, with D hard to call. V lost 1 base and J lost 0, with 10 bases in between. Looked up from germline, CDR1 is SGHRS and CDR2 is YFSETQ. There are 16 residues in the CDR3. The CDR3 coding sequence is TGCGCCAGCAGCTTGACTCTGATTTCGAACACCGGGGAGCTGTTTTTT. Residues: CASSLTLISNTGELFF.

This clone was picked up one time. CDR3: CAISAGQGSGSPLHF. DNA for the CDR3: TGTGCCATCAGTGCGGGACAGGGCTCGGGTTCACCCCTCCACTTT. The J gene is TRBJ1-6, the V gene TRBV10-3, with 9 nucleotides matching TRBD1. Per germline, CDR1 ENHRY and CDR2 SYGVKD. The CDR3 runs 15 residues. After removal of 4 bases from V and 9 bases from J, the junction contained 7 bases not matched to a gene.

The chain has TRBV5-1 and TRBJ1-2; D call uncertain. Germline-derived CDR1 and CDR2 are SGHRS and YFSETQ. This CDR3 is built from 13 residues. Trimming cost V 0 bases and J 2 bases, with 5 bases left between them. The CDR3 region is CASSLDQNYGYTF. The CDR3 DNA reads TGCGCCAGCAGCTTGGATCAGAACTATGGCTACACCTTC.

A few counts support this clone. The genes are TRBV6-6 and TRBJ1-6; D is unclear. V was shortened by 3 bases and J by 7 bases, with 13 bases between the two germline ends. Germline values: CDR1 MNHNY, CDR2 SVGAGI (reference sequence). This CDR3 contains 15 residues. The CDR3 nucleotides read TGTGCCAGCAGTTATCCGGGAGCTGTAAATTCACCCCTCCACTTT. Its translation is CASSYPGAVNSPLHF.

The chain couples TRBV5-1 to TRBJ2-2, with D possibly matching TRBD2 (6 bases). The CDR3 loop spans 15 amino acids. CDR1 and CDR2 from the germline V gene are SGHRS and YFSETQ. The germline V and J ends were trimmed by 2 bases and 3 bases, with 11 bases remaining between them. CDR3 region: CASSFAGIDTGELFF. CDR3 in DNA: TGCGCCAGCAGCTTTGCGGGGATAGACACCGGGGAGCTGTTTTTT.

The chain recombines TRBV9 with TRBJ2-6; D is uncertain. The germline CDR1 and CDR2 sequences are SGDLS and YYNGEE. The CDR3 has 17 amino acids. The V gene lost 4 bases and the J gene lost 0 bases, with 14 bases spanning the gap. Written as DNA, the CDR3 is TGTGCCAGCAGCTTACGACACACTGTCTCTGGGGCCAACGTCCTGACTTTC. Amino acid sequence: CASSLRHTVSGANVLTF.

The CDR3 DNA follows: TGTGCCATCCCCGACAGGCGGGGGGACTATGGCTACACCTTC. Amino acid sequence: CAIPDRRGDYGYTF. This chain links TRBV10-3 with TRBJ1-2; the D gene is possibly TRBD1 (6 bases). Germline V gene lookup returns CDR1 ENHRY and CDR2 SYGVKD. CDR3 size: 14 residues. V lost 8 bases, J lost 3 bases, and 16 bases lay in between.

The chain couples TRBV7-8 to TRBJ1-6, with 9 bases identical to TRBD1. CDR3 size: 15 residues. Germline V lookup: CDR1 SGHVS, CDR2 FQNEAQ. Trimming removed 3 bases from V and 6 bases from J; junction bases left unmatched: 3. The CDR3: CASSFLDRGNSPLHF. The DNA for the CDR3 is TGTGCCAGCAGCTTCCTGGACAGGGGTAATTCACCCCTCCACTTT.

The CDR3 bases are TGTGCCAGCAGATCGTCCGCAGATACGCAGTATTTT. It yields the protein CASRSSADTQYF. The V gene is TRBV25-1, the J gene TRBJ2-3; D is uncertain. CDR1 MGHDK and CDR2 SYGVNS come from the germline V gene. V was pared by 6 bases and J by 4 bases, with 8 bases between. The CDR3 runs to 12 residues.